The rows below give T cell receptor beta chains drawn from one sample of a study of T cell repertoires in cytomegalovirus infection. The antigens these receptors bind are not known. TCRdb independently ran MiXCR on the reads; one entry per CDR3 protein. Here the sample spans approximately 300,000 distinct CDR3 sequences, approximately 25% being singletons. Sequencing used cultured PBMCs, obtained from culture after CMV antigen stimulation. The receptors derive from a human donor in good health (CMV status not recorded). Some clones in this sample may be carry-over from other donors' samples. The CDR3 runs from the conserved cysteine through the conserved F or W. D genes are given only for firm matches. Expanded clones get a size class; other rows say once, few or many, or leave the size out.

NA | NA | TRBJ1-1 | TRBV19 | TGTGCCAGTAGTATAGCTGGAAGGCGGTGGCAGGGTACTGAAGCTTTCTTT | CASSIAGRRWQGTEAFF
NA | NA | TRBJ1-1 | TRBV7-9 | TGTGCCAGCAGCCCCTGGACCGGCACTGAAGCTTTCTTT | CASSPWTGTEAFF
NA | NA | TRBJ2-1 | TRBV29-1 | TGCAGCTCAAGAACGAGCTCCTACAATGAGCAGTTCTTC | CSSRTSSYNEQFF
TRBD2 | NA | TRBJ2-1 | TRBV11-2 | TGTGCCAGCAGCTCCCGGACTAGCGGGACCTCCGGATCCTATGAGCAGTTCTTC | CASSSRTSGTSGSYEQFF
NA | NA | TRBJ2-3 | TRBV7-2 | TGTGCCAGCACTCCCGGGTGGAGCACAGATACGCAGTATTTT | CASTPGWSTDTQYF
NA | NA | TRBJ1-2 | TRBV15 | TGTGCCACCAGCCCCCGAGTCGACTATGGCTACACCTTC | CATSPRVDYGYTF
NA | many | TRBJ2-1 | TRBV24-1 | TGTGCCACGGCTGCGGGGTCCTACAATGAGCAGTTCTTC | CATAAGSYNEQFF
NA | NA | TRBJ2-3 | TRBV4-1 | TGCGCCAGCAGCCAAGCGTGGCCCCGCCGTGGGGATACGCAGTATTTT | CASSQAWPRRGDTQYF
NA | NA | TRBJ2-6 | TRBV6-2/TRBV6-3 | TGTGCCAGCAGTTACCCTGGGGGCCTCTCTGGGGCCAACGTCCTGACTTTC | CASSYPGGLSGANVLTF
NA | NA | TRBJ2-2 | TRBV24-1 | TGTGCCACCAGTGACAAAGCGGGCCTCACCGGGGAGCTGTTTTTT | CATSDKAGLTGELFF
TRBD2 | NA | TRBJ2-3 | TRBV19 | TGTGCCAGTATCGATGGGGGAGCGGGAGTAGATACGCAGTATTTT | CASIDGGAGVDTQYF
NA | NA | TRBJ2-6 | TRBV28 | TGTGCCAGCAGTTTAATTGCGTCTGGGGCCAACGTCCTGACTTTC | CASSLIASGANVLTF
NA | many | TRBJ2-2 | TRBV12-3/TRBV12-4 | TGTGCCAGCAGTTTACTGGGGGCGGTCGGGGAGCTGTTTTTT | CASSLLGAVGELFF
NA | many | TRBJ1-2 | TRBV12-3/TRBV12-4 | TGTGCCAGCAGCTATTTATATGGCTACACCTTC | CASSYLYGYTF
TRBD2 | many | TRBJ2-1 | TRBV5-6 | TGTGCCAGCAGCTTGCCTAGCGGGAGAAATGAGCAGTTCTTC | CASSLPSGRNEQFF
NA | NA | TRBJ1-1 | TRBV7-6 | TGTGCCAGCAGCTTAACCTTGAGGGGGGGGGGAACTGAAGCTTTCTTT | CASSLTLRGGGTEAFF
NA | NA | TRBJ2-1 | TRBV28 | TGTGCCAGCAGTGGGGGACGGCGCTCCACTTTAGATGAGCAGTTCTTC | CASSGGRRSTLDEQFF
TRBD2 | NA | TRBJ2-3 | TRBV4-1 | TGCGCCAGCAGCCGCCGACTAGCGGGTTCTAGCACAGATACGCAGTATTTT | CASSRRLAGSSTDTQYF
TRBD2 | few | TRBJ2-5 | TRBV29-1 | TGCAGCGTTGAAGGGGTTTCGGGAGGGGAGACCCAGTACTTC | CSVEGVSGGETQYF
NA | NA | TRBJ1-5 | TRBV10-3 | TGTGCCATCAGTGATAACGACTCCAAACATCCCCAGCATTTT | CAISDNDSKHPQHF
NA | many | TRBJ2-1 | TRBV7-2 | TGTGCCAGCAGCAACGTAGGACTCAAGTTCTTC | CASSNVGLKFF
TRBD1 | NA | TRBJ1-2 | TRBV13 | TGTGCCAGCAGCTTAGGCTACAGGGGAAATAACTATGGCTACACCTTC | CASSLGYRGNNYGYTF
NA | NA | TRBJ1-3 | TRBV6-6 | TGTGCCAGCGCCAAAGGCGGACAGAGCTCTGGAAACACCATATATTTT | CASAKGGQSSGNTIYF
TRBD1 | NA | TRBJ2-7 | TRBV6-2/TRBV6-3 | TGTGCCAGCACACAGGGGCTGCAGCAGTACTTC | CASTQGLQQYF
TRBD1 | NA | TRBJ1-2 | TRBV7-3 | TGTGCCAGCAGTAGACAGGGAGGGGATGGCTACACCTTC | CASSRQGGDGYTF
NA | many | TRBJ1-1 | TRBV27 | TGTGCCAGCAGTTTACGGGGGGGAGGCACTGAAGCTTTCTTT | CASSLRGGGTEAFF
NA | few | TRBJ2-1 | TRBV5-1 | TGCGCCAGCACCCAGAGTTTTGGTGAGCAGTTCTTC | CASTQSFGEQFF
TRBD1 | NA | TRBJ1-4 | TRBV6-6 | TGTGCCAGCAGTTACTCGGGGACAGGGGGAGGCACTAATGAAAAACTGTTTTTT | CASSYSGTGGGTNEKLFF
TRBD1 | NA | TRBJ1-6 | TRBV12-3/TRBV12-4 | TGTGCCAGCACCCTAGGGACCGGGACAGGTAGTTCACCCCTCCACTTT | CASTLGTGTGSSPLHF
TRBD2 | few | TRBJ2-1 | TRBV24-1 | TGTGCCACCAGTGACCCAGGACTAGCGGGAGGCGATGAGCAGTTCTTC | CATSDPGLAGGDEQFF
NA | NA | TRBJ2-2 | TRBV27 | TGTGCCAGCAGTTTTGAAGCGGCGAACACCGGGGAGCTGTTTTTT | CASSFEAANTGELFF
TRBD1 | few | TRBJ1-4 | TRBV19 | TGTGCCAGTAGGCGGACAGGGGTCGAAGAAAAACTGTTTTTT | CASRRTGVEEKLFF
TRBD1 | NA | TRBJ1-4 | TRBV19 | TGTGCCAGTAGTATCATGGGGACAGCGAATGAAAAACTGTTTTTT | CASSIMGTANEKLFF
NA | few | TRBJ2-3 | TRBV6-2/TRBV6-3 | TGTGCCAGCAGCAGGATACAGGCGCCAGATACGCAGTATTTT | CASSRIQAPDTQYF
NA | NA | TRBJ2-2 | TRBV12-3/TRBV12-4 | TGTGCCAGCAGTCCAGGGACTGCCACCGGGGAGCTGTTTTTT | CASSPGTATGELFF
TRBD2 | few | TRBJ2-3 | TRBV7-2 | TGTGCCAGCAGCGCGCCCGTACTAGCGGGATATAGCACAGATACGCAGTATTTT | CASSAPVLAGYSTDTQYF
TRBD2 | few | TRBJ2-1 | TRBV24-1 | TGTGCCACCAGTGATTGGGCTAGCGGGAGGAGGAATGAGCAGTTCTTC | CATSDWASGRRNEQFF
NA | few | TRBJ2-3 | TRBV15 | TGTGCCACCCGGGGAGGGGGTAATGCAGATACGCAGTATTTT | CATRGGGNADTQYF
NA | many | TRBJ1-1 | TRBV11-3 | TGTGCCAGCAGCTTTTGGGATTGGCACACTGAAGCTTTCTTT | CASSFWDWHTEAFF
NA | many | TRBJ2-2 | TRBV6-1 | TGTGCCAGCAGCTCAACAGGGACCGGGGAGCTGTTTTTT | CASSSTGTGELFF
NA | many | TRBJ2-2 | TRBV4-1 | TGCGCCAGCAGCCAAGAACCACCTGACAGGTTTCGCACCGGGGAGCTGTTTTTT | CASSQEPPDRFRTGELFF
TRBD2 | many | TRBJ2-1 | TRBV7-7 | TGTGCCAGCAGCTTAGCGCCTATCGGGGCTAGCGGGAGGGGAAATGAGCAGTTCTTC | CASSLAPIGASGRGNEQFF
TRBD1 | once | TRBJ2-7 | TRBV4-2 | TGTGCCAGCAGCCAACCTGGGACAGGGGGGGCTCACGAGCAGTACTTC | CASSQPGTGGAHEQYF
NA | few | TRBJ2-1 | TRBV7-6 | TGTGCCAGCAGCTTAACTCGGGCCTGGTCGGATGAGCAGTTCTTC | CASSLTRAWSDEQFF
NA | NA | TRBJ1-4 | TRBV29-1 | TGCAGCGTTGTCCCGGGTCCAACTAATGAAAAACTGTTTTTT | CSVVPGPTNEKLFF
NA | once | TRBJ2-1 | TRBV20-1 | TGCAGTGCCCCTAGTTCCTACAATGAGCAGTTCTTC | CSAPSSYNEQFF
TRBD2 | NA | TRBJ2-1 | TRBV6-2/TRBV6-3 | TGTGCCAGCAGTCTCCCCAGCGGGAGGAGCAATGAGCAGTTCTTC | CASSLPSGRSNEQFF
NA | many | TRBJ1-2 | TRBV7-8 | TGTGCCAGCAGCTTAGTACAGGAAAACTATGGCTACACCTTC | CASSLVQENYGYTF
NA | once | TRBJ2-1 | TRBV7-6 | TGTGCCAGCACTGGGGGGGCGAGCTCCTACAATGAGCAGTTCTTC | CASTGGASSYNEQFF
TRBD1 | few | TRBJ1-2 | TRBV27 | TGTGCCAGCAGTCCTCAGGGGGCGCGGGGCTACACCTTC | CASSPQGARGYTF
NA | many | TRBJ1-5 | TRBV10-3 | TGTGCCATCAGTGAGTCGAATAGGGGCAGGGTGGAACCAGCCCAGCATTTT | CAISESNRGRVEPAQHF
TRBD2 | NA | TRBJ2-1 | TRBV20-1 | TGCAGTGCTAGAGTAATCGCGTCTAGCGGTATAAACAATGAGCAGTTCTTC | CSARVIASSGINNEQFF
NA | NA | TRBJ2-1 | TRBV9 | TGTGCCAGCAGCGTAGTAGGTACGGCCAATGAGCAGTTCTTC | CASSVVGTANEQFF